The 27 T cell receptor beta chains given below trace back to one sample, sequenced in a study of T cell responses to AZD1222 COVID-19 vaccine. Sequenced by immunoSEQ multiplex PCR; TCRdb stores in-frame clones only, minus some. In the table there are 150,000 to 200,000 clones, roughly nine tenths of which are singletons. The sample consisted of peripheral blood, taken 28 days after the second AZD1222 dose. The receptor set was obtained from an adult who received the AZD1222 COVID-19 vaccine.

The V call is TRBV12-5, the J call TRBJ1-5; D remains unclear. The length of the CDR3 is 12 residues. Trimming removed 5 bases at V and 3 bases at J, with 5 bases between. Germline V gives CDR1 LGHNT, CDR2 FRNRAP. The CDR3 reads CASGPHNQPQHF. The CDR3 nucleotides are TGTGCTAGTGGTCCCCACAATCAGCCCCAGCATTTT. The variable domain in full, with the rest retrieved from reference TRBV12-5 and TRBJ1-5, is DARVTQTPRHKVTEMGQEVTMRCQPILGHNTVFWYRQTMMQGLELLAYFRNRAPLDDSGMPKDRFSAEMPDATLATLKIQPSEPRDSAVYFCASGPHNQPQHFGDGTRLSIL.

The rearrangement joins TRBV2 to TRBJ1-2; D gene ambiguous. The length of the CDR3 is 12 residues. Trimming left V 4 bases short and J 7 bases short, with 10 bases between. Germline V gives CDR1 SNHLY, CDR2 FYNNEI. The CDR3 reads CASSVDSGGYTF. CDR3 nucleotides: TGTGCCAGCAGTGTGGACTCGGGTGGCTACACCTTC.

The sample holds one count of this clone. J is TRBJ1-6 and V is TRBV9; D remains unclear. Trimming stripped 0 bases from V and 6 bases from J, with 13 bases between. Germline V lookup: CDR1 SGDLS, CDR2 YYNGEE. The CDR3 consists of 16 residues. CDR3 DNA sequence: TGTGCCAGCAGCGTAGAGAAAGGCCAGTTTAATTCACCCCTCCACTTT. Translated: CASSVEKGQFNSPLHF.

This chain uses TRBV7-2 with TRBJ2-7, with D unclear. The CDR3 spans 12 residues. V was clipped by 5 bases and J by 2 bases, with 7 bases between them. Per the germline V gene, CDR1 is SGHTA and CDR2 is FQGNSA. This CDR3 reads CASSPGPYEQYF. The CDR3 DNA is TGTGCCAGCAGCCCTGGCCCCTACGAGCAGTACTTC.

CDR3: CASSQRSGAGELFF. The DNA for the CDR3 is TGTGCCAGCAGCCAAAGGTCGGGTGCCGGGGAGCTGTTTTTT. V gene TRBV5-8 combines with J gene TRBJ2-2, with unresolved D. Looked up from germline, CDR1 is SGHTS and CDR2 is YDEGEE. This CDR3 is built from 14 residues. Trimming left V 4 bases short and J 6 bases short, with 13 bases between. The full variable domain, with the rest looked up from reference TRBV5-8 and TRBJ2-2, is EAGVTQSPTHLIKTRGQQATLRCSPISGHTSVYWYQQALGLGLQFLLWYDEGEERNRGNFPPRFSGRQFPNYSSELNVNALELEDSALYLCASSQRSGAGELFFGEGSRLTVL.

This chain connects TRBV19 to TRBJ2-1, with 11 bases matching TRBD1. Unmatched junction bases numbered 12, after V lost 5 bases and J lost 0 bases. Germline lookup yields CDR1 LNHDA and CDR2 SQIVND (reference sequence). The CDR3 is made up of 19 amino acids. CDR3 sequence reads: CASSPTAGTGGSSYNEQFF. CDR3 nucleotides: TGTGCCAGTAGTCCAACAGCCGGGACAGGGGGTAGCTCCTACAATGAGCAGTTCTTC.

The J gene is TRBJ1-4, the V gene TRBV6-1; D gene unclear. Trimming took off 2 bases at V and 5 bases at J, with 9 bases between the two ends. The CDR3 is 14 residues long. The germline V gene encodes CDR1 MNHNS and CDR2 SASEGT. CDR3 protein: CASSEFIVNEKLFF. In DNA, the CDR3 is TGTGCCAGCAGTGAATTTATAGTGAATGAAAAACTGTTTTTT.

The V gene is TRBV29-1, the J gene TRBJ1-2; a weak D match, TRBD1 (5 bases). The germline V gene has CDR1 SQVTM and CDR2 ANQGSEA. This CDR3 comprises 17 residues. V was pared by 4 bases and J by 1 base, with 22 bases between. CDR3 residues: CSVGGVQGSEGNYGYTF. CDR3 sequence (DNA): TGCAGCGTTGGAGGAGTTCAGGGTAGTGAGGGTAACTATGGCTACACCTTC. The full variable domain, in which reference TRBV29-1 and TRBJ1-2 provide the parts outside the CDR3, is SAVISQKPSRDICQRGTSLTIQCQVDSQVTMMFWYRQQPGQSLTLIATANQGSEATYESGFVIDKFPISRPNLTFSTLTVSNMSPEDSSIYLCSVGGVQGSEGNYGYTFGSGTRLTVV.

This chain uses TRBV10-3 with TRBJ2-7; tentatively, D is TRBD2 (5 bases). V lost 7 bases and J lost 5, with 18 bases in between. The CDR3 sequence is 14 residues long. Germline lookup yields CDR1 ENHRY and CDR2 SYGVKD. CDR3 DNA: TGTGCCATCAAATCAGACCCGGAGGCTGACGAGCAGTACTTC. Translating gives CAIKSDPEADEQYF.

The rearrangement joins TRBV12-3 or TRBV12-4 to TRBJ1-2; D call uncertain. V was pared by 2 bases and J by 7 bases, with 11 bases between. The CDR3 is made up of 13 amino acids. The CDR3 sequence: CASSLNRLSGYTF. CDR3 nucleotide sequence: TGTGCCAGCAGTTTAAACAGACTGAGTGGCTACACCTTC.

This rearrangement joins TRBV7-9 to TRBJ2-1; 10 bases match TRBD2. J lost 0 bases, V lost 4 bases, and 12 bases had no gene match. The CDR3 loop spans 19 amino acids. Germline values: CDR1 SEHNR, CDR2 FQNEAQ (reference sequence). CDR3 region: CASSSVAGGAWSSYNEQFF. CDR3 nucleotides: TGTGCCAGCAGCTCCGTAGCGGGGGGCGCATGGAGCTCCTACAATGAGCAGTTCTTC. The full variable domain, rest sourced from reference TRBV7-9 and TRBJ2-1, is DTGVSQNPRHKITKRGQNVTFRCDPISEHNRLYWYRQTLGQGPEFLTYFQNEAQLEKSRLLSDRFSAERPKGSFSTLEIQRTEQGDSAMYLCASSSVAGGAWSSYNEQFFGPGTRLTVL.

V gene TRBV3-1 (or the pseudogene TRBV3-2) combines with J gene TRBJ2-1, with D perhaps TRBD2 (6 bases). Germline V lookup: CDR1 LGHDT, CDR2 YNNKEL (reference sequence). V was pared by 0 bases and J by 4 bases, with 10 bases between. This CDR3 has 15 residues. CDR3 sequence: CASSQDAGLYNEQFF. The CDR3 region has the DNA TGTGCCAGCAGCCAAGATGCGGGACTTTACAATGAGCAGTTCTTC.

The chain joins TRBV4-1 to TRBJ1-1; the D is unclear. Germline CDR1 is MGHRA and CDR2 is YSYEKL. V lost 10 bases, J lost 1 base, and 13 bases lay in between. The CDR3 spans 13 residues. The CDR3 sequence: CATTTYGNTEAFF. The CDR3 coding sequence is TGCGCCACCACGACCTACGGGAACACTGAAGCTTTCTTT.

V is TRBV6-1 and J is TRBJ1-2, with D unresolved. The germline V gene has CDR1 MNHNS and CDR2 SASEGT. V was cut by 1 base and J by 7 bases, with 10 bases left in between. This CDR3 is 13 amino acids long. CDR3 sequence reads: CASSEGPSFGYTF. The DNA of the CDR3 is TGTGCCAGCAGTGAAGGCCCGTCCTTTGGCTACACCTTC.

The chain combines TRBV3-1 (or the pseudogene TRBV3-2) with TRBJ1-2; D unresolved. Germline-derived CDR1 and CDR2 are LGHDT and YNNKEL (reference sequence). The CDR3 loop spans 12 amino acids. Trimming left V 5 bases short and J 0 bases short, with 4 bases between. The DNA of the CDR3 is TGTGCCAGCAGCTTCTCTAACTATGGCTACACCTTC. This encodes CASSFSNYGYTF.

CDR3 protein: CASSSKTGTVYGYTF. Here the CDR3 DNA reads TGTGCCAGCAGCTCAAAAACCGGGACGGTTTATGGCTACACCTTC. The chain combines TRBV7-9 with TRBJ1-2; a weak D match, TRBD1 (5 bases). CDR3 length: 15 residues. CDR1 is SEHNR, CDR2 FQNEAQ, per germline (reference sequence). With 4 bases removed from V and 5 bases from J, the gap between germline ends came to 17 bases. Full variable domain (remainder filled in from reference TRBV7-9 and TRBJ1-2): DTGVSQNPRHKITKRGQNVTFRCDPISEHNRLYWYRQTLGQGPEFLTYFQNEAQLEKSRLLSDRFSAERPKGSFSTLEIQRTEQGDSAMYLCASSSKTGTVYGYTFGSGTRLTVV.

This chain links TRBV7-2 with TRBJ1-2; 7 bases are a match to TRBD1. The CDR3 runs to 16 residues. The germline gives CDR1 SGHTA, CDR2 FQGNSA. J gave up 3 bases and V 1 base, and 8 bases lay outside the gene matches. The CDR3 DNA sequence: TGTGCCAGCAGCTTAGGGTATCGCACAGGGGACTATGGCTACACCTTC. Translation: CASSLGYRTGDYGYTF.

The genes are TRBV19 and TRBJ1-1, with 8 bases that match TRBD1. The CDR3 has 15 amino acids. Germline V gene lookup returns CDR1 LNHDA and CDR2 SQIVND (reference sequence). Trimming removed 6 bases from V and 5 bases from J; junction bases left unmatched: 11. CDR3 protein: CASRPDRGRRTEAFF. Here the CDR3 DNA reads TGTGCCAGTAGACCTGACAGGGGAAGGAGGACTGAAGCTTTCTTT.

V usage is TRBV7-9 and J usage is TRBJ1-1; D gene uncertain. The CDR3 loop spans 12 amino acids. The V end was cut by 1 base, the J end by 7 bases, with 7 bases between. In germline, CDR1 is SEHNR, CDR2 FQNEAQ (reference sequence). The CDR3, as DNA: TGTGCCAGCAGCTTAGACTTTAGTGAAGCTTTCTTT. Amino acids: CASSLDFSEAFF.

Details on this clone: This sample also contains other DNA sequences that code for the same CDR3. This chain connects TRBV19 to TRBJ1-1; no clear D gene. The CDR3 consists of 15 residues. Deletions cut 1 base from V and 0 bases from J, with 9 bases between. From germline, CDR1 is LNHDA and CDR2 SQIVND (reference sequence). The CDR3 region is CASSIVGYMNTEAFF. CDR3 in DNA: TGTGCCAGTAGTATAGTCGGGTACATGAACACTGAAGCTTTCTTT.

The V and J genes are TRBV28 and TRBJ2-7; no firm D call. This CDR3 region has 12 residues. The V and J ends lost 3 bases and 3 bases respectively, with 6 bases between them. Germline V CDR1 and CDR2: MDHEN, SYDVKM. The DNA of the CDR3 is TGTGCCAGCAGTTTCCAGAACTACGAGCAGTACTTC. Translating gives CASSFQNYEQYF.

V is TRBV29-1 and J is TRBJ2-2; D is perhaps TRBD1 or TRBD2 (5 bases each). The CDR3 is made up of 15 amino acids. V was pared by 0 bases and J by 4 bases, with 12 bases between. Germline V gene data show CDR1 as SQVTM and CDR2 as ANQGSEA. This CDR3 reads CSVEDNKGSTGELFF. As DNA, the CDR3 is TGCAGCGTTGAAGATAACAAGGGGAGCACCGGGGAGCTGTTTTTT.

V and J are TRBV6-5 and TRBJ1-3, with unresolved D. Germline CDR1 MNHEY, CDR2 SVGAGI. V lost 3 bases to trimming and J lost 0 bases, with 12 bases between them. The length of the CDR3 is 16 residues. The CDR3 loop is CASSYGSASSGNTIYF. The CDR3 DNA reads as TGTGCCAGCAGTTATGGGTCTGCGAGCTCTGGAAACACCATATATTTT.

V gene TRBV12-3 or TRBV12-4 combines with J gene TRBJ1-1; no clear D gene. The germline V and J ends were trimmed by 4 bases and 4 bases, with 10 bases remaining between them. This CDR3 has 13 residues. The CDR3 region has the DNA TGTGCCAGCAGTTCCCAGATGGGCACTGAAGCTTTCTTT. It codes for CASSSQMGTEAFF.

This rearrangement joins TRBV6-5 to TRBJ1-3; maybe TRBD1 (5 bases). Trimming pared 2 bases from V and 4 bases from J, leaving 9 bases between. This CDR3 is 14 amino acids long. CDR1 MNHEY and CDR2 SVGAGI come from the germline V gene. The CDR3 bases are TGTGCCAGCAGTTACGCGGGGGAAGGAAACACCATATATTTT. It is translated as CASSYAGEGNTIYF.

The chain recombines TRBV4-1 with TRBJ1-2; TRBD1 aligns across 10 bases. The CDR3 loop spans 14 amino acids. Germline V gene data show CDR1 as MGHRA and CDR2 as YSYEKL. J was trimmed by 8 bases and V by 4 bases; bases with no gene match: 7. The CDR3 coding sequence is TGCGCCAGCAGCCCAGGACAGGGGGTGAGCGGCTACACCTTC. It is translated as CASSPGQGVSGYTF.

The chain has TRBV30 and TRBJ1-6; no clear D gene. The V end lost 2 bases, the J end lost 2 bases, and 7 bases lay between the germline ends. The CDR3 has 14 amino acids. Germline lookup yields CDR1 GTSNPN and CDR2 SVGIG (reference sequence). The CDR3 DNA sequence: TGTGCCTGGAGTCGTGGGACCTATAATTCACCCCTCCACTTT. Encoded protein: CAWSRGTYNSPLHF. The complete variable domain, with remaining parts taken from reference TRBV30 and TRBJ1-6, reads SQTIHQWPATLVQPVGSPLSLECTVEGTSNPNLYWYRQAAGRGLQLLFYSVGIGQISSEVPQNLSASRPQDRQFILSSKKLLLSDSGFYLCAWSRGTYNSPLHFGNGTRLTVT.